This is a list of T cell receptor beta chains from one sample in a study of shared clonotypes between healthy human individuals. The assay was immunoSEQ multiplex PCR, and TCRdb's table has in-frame clones only and misses some. The sample yields about 600,000 clones, about 95% seen once. Sequenced sample: naive CD8+ T cells sorted from blood. The receptors derive from a woman younger than 45 in good health. The CDR3 runs from the conserved cysteine through the conserved F or W. The D gene is left open where the match is weak. Not every row has a clone size; where given, it reads once, few, many or a size class.

V gene	D gene	J gene	clone size	CDR3 DNA	CDR3 protein
TRBV5-1	TRBD2	TRBJ2-3	.	TGCGCCAGCAGCTGGGGGGGTCTTAGCACAGATACGCAGTATTTT	CASSWGGLSTDTQYF
TRBV27	.	TRBJ2-1	.	TGTGCCAGCAGAAGGGGTTCTGCCAATGAGCAGTTCTTC	CASRRGSANEQFF
TRBV7-8	TRBD2	TRBJ2-7	.	TGTGCCAGCAGCTTATGGCGGGAGGGCCTTTATTCCTACGAGCAGTACTTC	CASSLWREGLYSYEQYF
TRBV7-9	TRBD2	TRBJ2-1	.	TGTGCCAGCAGCTTAGTTGGGCGGGGGATCGCCTACAATGAGCAGTTCTTC	CASSLVGRGIAYNEQFF
TRBV27	.	TRBJ2-7	.	TGTGCCAGCAGTTTCGGGACACCCCAGGAGCAGTACTTC	CASSFGTPQEQYF
TRBV6-5	TRBD2	TRBJ2-1	.	TGTGCCAGCAGTCTTACTAGCGGACCCTACAATGAGCAGTTCTTC	CASSLTSGPYNEQFF
TRBV5-8	TRBD2	TRBJ2-7	once	TGTGCCAGCAGCTTGGATCCGCGGGGGAGCTACGAGCAGTACTTC	CASSLDPRGSYEQYF
TRBV7-8	.	TRBJ2-3	.	TGTGCCAGCAGCTCGCCATCGGATCACACTAGCACAGATACGCAGTATTTT	CASSSPSDHTSTDTQYF
TRBV6-4	TRBD1	TRBJ1-1	.	TGTGCAATCAGACAGGGGACTCGTCCCCACACTGAAGCTTTCTTT	CAIRQGTRPHTEAFF
TRBV27	.	TRBJ2-2	.	TGTGCCAGCACCTGGGGGCAGGGGAGCGGGGAGCTGTTTTTT	CASTWGQGSGELFF
TRBV9	.	TRBJ2-5	.	TGTGCCAGCAGCCCCAGTAGTTGGGCCCATCAGCCTTACCCAGAAGAGACCCAGTACTTC	CASSPSSWAHQPYPEETQYF
TRBV7-9	TRBD2	TRBJ2-5	.	TGTGCCACCACCGGGGAGACTAGCGGGAGTTTGGAGACCCAGTACTTC	CATTGETSGSLETQYF
TRBV14	TRBD2	TRBJ2-7	.	TGTGCCAGCAGCCAATCGCTAGCGGGAAGAGTCTACGAGCAGTACTTC	CASSQSLAGRVYEQYF
TRBV27	.	TRBJ2-1	.	TGTGCCAGCAGTTTGGGACCCAGCTCCTACAATGAGCAGTTCTTC	CASSLGPSSYNEQFF
TRBV28	.	TRBJ1-1	.	TGTGCCAGCAGTTTAGTTATCGGCTCCACTGAAGCTTTCTTT	CASSLVIGSTEAFF
TRBV6-5	.	TRBJ2-1	.	TGTGCCAGCAGTTACCCGGGTGAGCAGTTCTTC	CASSYPGEQFF
TRBV28	.	TRBJ2-3	.	TGTGCCAGCAGTTTATTGTTGGGAGACGGCACAGATACGCAGTATTTT	CASSLLLGDGTDTQYF
TRBV7-2	.	TRBJ1-5	.	TGTGCCAGCAGCGGAACGTTTATCAACCCCCAGCATTTT	CASSGTFINPQHF
TRBV6-5	.	TRBJ2-5	.	TGTGCCAGCAGCAACACTGGGGGATCTCAAGAGACCCAGTACTTC	CASSNTGGSQETQYF
TRBV28	TRBD1	TRBJ1-1	.	TGTGCCAGCACCGGGACAGGGGTGATTTTGGTGGGCACTGAAGCTTTCTTT	CASTGTGVILVGTEAFF
TRBV28	.	TRBJ2-3	.	TGTGCCAGCAGCACCGTGGTGTCGGCTACAGATACGCAGTATTTT	CASSTVVSATDTQYF
TRBV28	.	TRBJ2-7	.	TGTGCCAGCAGTTTTTCTCTCTACGAGCAGTACTTC	CASSFSLYEQYF
TRBV7-8	.	TRBJ1-1	.	TGTGCCAGCAGCTTAGTACCCTCCACTGAAGCTTTCTTT	CASSLVPSTEAFF
TRBV30	.	TRBJ2-7	.	TGTGCCTGGAGTGTACTAGCAGTCCCCTACGAGCAGTACTTC	CAWSVLAVPYEQYF
TRBV28	.	TRBJ2-4	.	TGTGCCATCGATCCGGAGGGGCTAGCCAAAAACATTCAGTACTTC	CAIDPEGLAKNIQYF
TRBV10-2	.	TRBJ1-2	.	TGCGCCAGCACCCAGGGCCTCTATGGCTACACCTTC	CASTQGLYGYTF
TRBV29-1	TRBD2	TRBJ2-7	.	TGCAGCGTTGAAGATCGGGCGGGAGGTTCCTACGAGCAGTACTTC	CSVEDRAGGSYEQYF
TRBV27	TRBD1	TRBJ2-3	.	TGTGCCAGCAGTCCAGGACAGGGAGAAGATACGCAGTATTTT	CASSPGQGEDTQYF
TRBV6-1	.	TRBJ2-7	.	TGTGCCAGCTCTCCACTAGGGTCCCGCTACGAGCAGTACTTC	CASSPLGSRYEQYF
TRBV28	.	TRBJ2-1	.	TGTGCCAGCAGTCGCGACTCCAATGAGCAGTTCTTC	CASSRDSNEQFF
TRBV28	TRBD2	TRBJ2-7	.	TGTGCCAGCATCGGACTAGCGAATCTCTACGAGCAGTACTTC	CASIGLANLYEQYF
TRBV2	TRBD1	TRBJ1-1	.	TGTGCCAGCAGTGCTAGCAGGGGGTGGACTGAAGCTTTCTTT	CASSASRGWTEAFF
TRBV4-1	.	TRBJ1-1	.	TGCGCCAGCAGCCAAGCCCCACAGATGAACACTGAAGCTTTCTTT	CASSQAPQMNTEAFF
TRBV19	.	TRBJ2-7	.	TGTGCCAGTAGTCCGGTGGGGGGCTACGAGCAGTACTTC	CASSPVGGYEQYF
TRBV4-1	TRBD1	TRBJ1-2	.	TGCGCCAGCAGCCTTGCTACCGGGACAGGGGGCGGTTTGGGCGATGGCTACACCTTC	CASSLATGTGGGLGDGYTF
TRBV15	TRBD1	TRBJ2-2	.	TGTGCCACCAGCAGAGATGGGACAGACACCGGGGAGCTGTTTTTT	CATSRDGTDTGELFF
TRBV2	TRBD2	TRBJ2-1	.	TGTGCCGGCGGGGAGGGGACCTACAATGAGCAGTTCTTC	CAGGEGTYNEQFF
TRBV19	.	TRBJ1-5	.	TGTGCCAGTAGTATAGTGTTGGGACGGTTCAATCAGCCCCAGCATTTT	CASSIVLGRFNQPQHF
TRBV28	TRBD1	TRBJ1-1	.	TGTGCCAGCAGTCCGGACGCCGGGACAGGGCGCACTGAAGCTTTCTTT	CASSPDAGTGRTEAFF
TRBV27	.	TRBJ1-1	.	TGTGCCAGCGGCTTACACCTTGGGATTAACACTGAAGCTTTCTTT	CASGLHLGINTEAFF